This TCR beta chain is from a study of T cells in Graves' hyperthyroidism and ophthalmopathy. Note on this clonotype: Its specificity is not known.

This CDR3 is 18 amino acids long. Germline CDR1 is MGHRA and CDR2 is YSYEKL. V gave up 1 base and J gave up 1 base; unmatched junction bases: 7. A NOSPECS grade of at least 4, a Clinical Activity Score of at least 3 and duration under 3 months were recorded in ophthalmopathy patients. Uncontrolled infection, other autoimmune disease, pregnancy or lactation excluded patients. Fresh peripheral blood, around 9.2 ml of it, supplied the PBMCs. Amplification of TCR beta CDR3 regions was performed using RNA transcripts as template. Initially, a first-round RT-PCR of the TCR CDR3 employed the HTBI primer set. Each CDR3 protein is one row after TCRdb ran MiXCR on the multiplex PCR reads. This table holds around 390,000 distinct CDR3 sequences, about 14% found once. General observations from the study: Clonotypes that were expanded in thyroid above 0.001 mostly appeared in blood too.

Sequenced material: blood. The V call is TRBV4-1, the J call TRBJ2-3; 11 bases line up with TRBD2. The receptor's source is a woman in her twenties or thirties with Graves' ophthalmopathy. This CDR3 reads CASSQGILAGAGTDTQYF. For the CDR3, the DNA is TGCGCCAGCAGCCAAGGGATACTAGCGGGGGCGGGCACAGATACGCAGTATTTT.